What follows are 3 T cell receptor beta chains derived from one specimen sequenced in a study of type 1 and type 2 diabetes patients. The PCR template was genomic DNA. Amplification of the beta chain CDR3 used 30 forward and 13 reverse multiplex primers. Each CDR3 protein gets one entry after TCRdb re-called the multiplex PCR reads with MiXCR. The data hold under 300,000 distinct CDR3 sequences, with around 50% observed a single time. The sequencing input was peripheral blood mononuclear cells (PBMCs). These receptors were taken from a man aged 18 to 35 with type 2 diabetes.

This clonotype was detected many times. The chain carries TRBV30 and TRBJ2-1, with 7 bases aligning to TRBD2. The V and J ends lost 4 bases and 6 bases, in that order; junction bases with no gene match: 9. The germline V gene has CDR1 GTSNPN and CDR2 SVGIG (reference sequence). The CDR3 is 14 residues long. The chain's CDR3 is CAWNGGSDGNEQFF. The CDR3 DNA is TGTGCCTGGAACGGCGGGAGTGACGGCAATGAGCAGTTCTTC.

The chain carries TRBV29-1 and TRBJ2-1, with TRBD2 as a possible D gene (6 bases). CDR1 is SQVTM, CDR2 ANQGSEA, per germline. Trimming pared 4 bases from V and 1 base from J, leaving 8 bases between. The CDR3 runs to 13 residues. CDR3 coding DNA: TGCAGCGTTGTCGGGGGATCCTACAATGAGCAGTTCTTC. The encoded protein is CSVVGGSYNEQFF.

This clonotype was counted between two and nine times. The CDR3 here is CSAREGQVTYEQYF. Here the CDR3 DNA reads TGCAGTGCTAGAGAAGGACAAGTCACCTACGAGCAGTACTTC. This sequence joins TRBV20-1 and TRBJ2-7; possible D gene TRBD1, 5 bases. This CDR3 spans 14 amino acids. Germline V gene lookup returns CDR1 DFQATT and CDR2 SNEGSKA (reference sequence). Trimming removed 0 bases from V and 2 bases from J, with 11 bases in between.